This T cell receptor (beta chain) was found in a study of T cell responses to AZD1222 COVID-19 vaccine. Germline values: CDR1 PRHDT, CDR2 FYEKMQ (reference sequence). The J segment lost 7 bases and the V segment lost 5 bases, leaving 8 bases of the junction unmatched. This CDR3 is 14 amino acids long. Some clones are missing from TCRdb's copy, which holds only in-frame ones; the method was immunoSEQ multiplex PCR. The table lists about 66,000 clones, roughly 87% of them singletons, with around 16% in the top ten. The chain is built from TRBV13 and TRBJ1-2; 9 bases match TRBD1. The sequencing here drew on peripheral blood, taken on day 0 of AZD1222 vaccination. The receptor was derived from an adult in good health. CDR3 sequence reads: CASSKGGQGTGYTF. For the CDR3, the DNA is TGTGCCAGCAGCAAAGGGGGACAGGGAACTGGCTACACCTTC. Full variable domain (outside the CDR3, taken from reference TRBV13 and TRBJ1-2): AAGVIQSPRHLIKEKRETATLKCYPIPRHDTVYWYQQGPGQDPQFLISFYEKMQSDKGSIPDRFSAQQFSDYHSELNMSSLELGDSALYFCASSKGGQGTGYTFGSGTRLTVV.